Below are 15 T cell receptor beta chains sequenced from a single sample in a study of OX40 agonist ivuxolimab in advanced cancers. Sequencing used immunoSEQ multiplex PCR; TCRdb keeps in-frame clones, though not all of them. The sample includes about 44,000 clones, about four fifths of them seen just once. The specimen comprised CD4+ or CD8+ T cells sorted from blood, sampled in a trial of the OX40 agonist ivuxolimab. Source of these receptors: an adult with an advanced solid tumor such as melanoma, head and neck, liver or kidney cancer.

The chain couples TRBV16 to TRBJ2-1; D possibly corresponds to TRBD2 (6 bases). Germline values: CDR1 KGHSY, CDR2 FQNENV. CDR3 length: 16 amino acids. The germline V and J ends were trimmed by 0 bases and 6 bases, with 15 bases remaining between them. DNA of the CDR3: TGTGCCAGCAGCCAATCAGTAGTGGGAGGACCCAATGAGCAGTTCTTC. This codes for CASSQSVVGGPNEQFF.

Details on this clone: At one end, the junction sequence differs from germline, possibly due to a read error. The identical CDR3 is also encoded by other nucleotide sequences in the sample. This chain joins TRBV2 and TRBJ2-1, with a tentative D call TRBD2 (6 bases). The CDR3 loop spans 13 amino acids. Germline V lookup: CDR1 SNHLY, CDR2 FYNNEI. CDR3 bases: TGTGCTAGCAGGCTGCGGGAAAGCAATGAGCAGTTCTTC. This translates into CASRLRESNEQFF.

The chain employs TRBV11-2 and TRBJ1-3; D call uncertain. V lost 5 bases to trimming and J lost 0 bases, with 14 bases between them. This CDR3 contains 16 residues. The germline gives CDR1 SGHAT, CDR2 FQNNGV. CDR3 coding DNA: TGTGCCAGCAGCCTCCGAAAGGGCGACTCTGGAAACACCATATATTTT. It encodes CASSLRKGDSGNTIYF.

A few counts support this clone. The chain recombines TRBV2 with TRBJ1-1, with D maybe TRBD1 (5 bases). Trimming pared 6 bases from V and 0 bases from J, leaving 8 bases between. Per the germline V gene, CDR1 is SNHLY and CDR2 is FYNNEI. There are 13 residues in the CDR3. The CDR3 nucleotides read TGTGCCAGCAGGGCACAGGTGAACACTGAAGCTTTCTTT. Its translation: CASRAQVNTEAFF.

The chain has TRBV5-4 and TRBJ1-1; D ambiguous. The CDR3 contains 12 residues. With 7 bases removed from V and 1 base from J, the gap between germline ends came to 8 bases. Germline V gives CDR1 SGHNT, CDR2 YYREEE (reference sequence). The CDR3 DNA is TGTGCCAGCGGTCCAAGGAACACTGAAGCTTTCTTT. Residues: CASGPRNTEAFF.

The rearrangement joins TRBV10-3 to TRBJ2-1; TRBD2 aligns across 12 bases. The CDR3 consists of 16 residues. Per the germline V gene, CDR1 is ENHRY and CDR2 is SYGVKD. The junction had 3 bases not matched to a gene; V was cut back by 0 bases and J by 6 bases. Here the CDR3 DNA reads TGTGCCATCAGTGAGTCGGGACTAGCGGGCCCCAATGAGCAGTTCTTC. Its translation: CAISESGLAGPNEQFF.

The chain recombines TRBV9 with TRBJ2-1; D gene ambiguous. This CDR3 is 15 amino acids long. Looked up from germline, CDR1 is SGDLS and CDR2 is YYNGEE. The germline V and J ends were trimmed by 0 bases and 8 bases, with 15 bases remaining between them. The CDR3 DNA sequence: TGTGCCAGCAGCGTAGGATCCGGGCTTTGGGATGAGCAGTTCTTC. Protein: CASSVGSGLWDEQFF.

The chain combines TRBV7-2 with TRBJ2-7; D remains ambiguous. Germline V gene sequence: CDR1 SGHTA, CDR2 FQGNSA. Deletions cut 1 base from V and 5 bases from J, with 6 bases between. This CDR3 is 12 amino acids long. CDR3 loop: CASSLGGHEQYF. CDR3 DNA sequence: TGTGCCAGCAGCTTAGGAGGCCACGAGCAGTACTTC. The whole variable domain, remainder taken from reference TRBV7-2 and TRBJ2-7, is GAGVSQSPSNKVTEKGKDVELRCDPISGHTALYWYRQSLGQGLEFLIYFQGNSAPDKSGLPSDRFSAERTGGSVSTLTIQRTQQEDSAVYLCASSLGGHEQYFGPGTRLTVT.

This rearrangement joins TRBV7-2 to TRBJ2-5, with 11 bases matching TRBD2. Near its end, the DNA agrees better with TRBJ2-7, so the J call may be wrong. Germline CDR1 reads SGHTA; CDR2 reads FQGNSA. This CDR3 region has 14 residues. The CDR3 sequence: CASSLSGLAGEQYF. The CDR3 bases are TGTGCCAGCAGCTTATCCGGACTAGCGGGCGAGCAGTACTTC.

V and J are TRBV28 and TRBJ2-7; 10 bases are a match to TRBD2. Germline loops: CDR1 MDHEN, CDR2 SYDVKM. The CDR3 spans 15 residues. V lost 7 bases, J lost 1 base, and 7 bases stayed unmatched. This CDR3 is CASNSAGGPSYEQYF. The CDR3 DNA reads TGTGCCAGCAACTCAGCGGGAGGGCCGTCCTACGAGCAGTACTTC.

The genes are TRBV7-2 and TRBJ2-2, with a possible D match to TRBD2 (5 bases). The germline V gene encodes CDR1 SGHTA and CDR2 FQGNSA. CDR3 length equals 14 residues. V was pared by 0 bases and J by 8 bases, with 10 bases between. CDR3 sequence: CASSLARGGGELFF. CDR3 in DNA: TGTGCCAGCAGCTTAGCGCGAGGAGGAGGGGAGCTGTTTTTT.

The CDR3 region has the DNA TGTGCCAGTAGTATTAACAGGGTTACAGATACGCAGTATTTT. It yields the protein CASSINRVTDTQYF. J is TRBJ2-3 and V is TRBV19, with D perhaps matching TRBD1 (6 bases). Germline values: CDR1 LNHDA, CDR2 SQIVND (reference sequence). This CDR3 has 14 amino acids. V was cut by 3 bases and J by 3 bases, with 10 bases left in between.

The chain is built from TRBV19 and TRBJ2-7; 10 nucleotides match TRBD1. This CDR3 is built from 14 residues. V shed 6 bases, J shed 7 bases, and the junction held 9 bases outside the gene matches. CDR1 and CDR2 (germline): LNHDA, SQIVND (reference sequence). The CDR3: CASSRDRGTWEQYF. The CDR3 nucleotides read TGTGCCAGTAGCCGGGACAGGGGAACCTGGGAGCAGTACTTC.

The chain carries TRBV7-9 and TRBJ1-1, with 7 bases fitting TRBD1. After removal of 11 bases from V and 0 bases from J, the junction contained 6 bases not matched to a gene. This CDR3 is 13 amino acids long. CDR1 SEHNR and CDR2 FQNEAQ come from the germline V gene (reference sequence). The CDR3 protein is CAVDRALNTEAFF. The CDR3 nucleotides are TGTGCCGTAGACAGGGCGCTGAACACTGAAGCTTTCTTT.

The chain is built from TRBV6-5 and TRBJ2-2; a possible D gene is TRBD2 (5 bases). Germline lookup yields CDR1 MNHEY and CDR2 SVGAGI. The V gene lost 5 bases and the J gene lost 4 bases, with 14 bases spanning the gap. The CDR3 extends over 15 amino acids. CDR3 sequence (DNA): TGTGCCAGCAGTAGACAAGAGGGTGGCACCGGGGAGCTGTTTTTT. Residues: CASSRQEGGTGELFF.